Sequencing of this TCR beta chain was carried out in a study of CD8 T cells in ankylosing spondylitis. Germline-derived CDR1 and CDR2 are MNHEY and SMNVEV (reference sequence). This CDR3 contains 14 residues. After removal of 6 bases from V and 4 bases from J, the junction contained 7 bases not matched to a gene. Using its own MiXCR run on the 5' RACE reads, TCRdb lists one record per CDR3 protein. This table holds about 750,000 distinct CDR3 sequences, about 20% found once. This clonotype was seen a handful of times. Its target is not known. General study findings and limits: Blood from ankylosing spondylitis patients appeared to carry a characteristic eight-variant TCR beta motif. Disease-linked clones bore a CD8+ phenotype and were relatively rare in peripheral blood.

Sequences were obtained from blood, either unsorted or a sorted T cell fraction (not recorded which). The genes are TRBV27 and TRBJ2-7, with 9 bases lining up with TRBD1. This clonotype was sampled from a male donor with ankylosing spondylitis. Here the CDR3 reads CASRRGQGTYEQYF. In DNA, the CDR3 is TGTGCCAGCAGACGAGGACAGGGGACTTACGAGCAGTACTTC.